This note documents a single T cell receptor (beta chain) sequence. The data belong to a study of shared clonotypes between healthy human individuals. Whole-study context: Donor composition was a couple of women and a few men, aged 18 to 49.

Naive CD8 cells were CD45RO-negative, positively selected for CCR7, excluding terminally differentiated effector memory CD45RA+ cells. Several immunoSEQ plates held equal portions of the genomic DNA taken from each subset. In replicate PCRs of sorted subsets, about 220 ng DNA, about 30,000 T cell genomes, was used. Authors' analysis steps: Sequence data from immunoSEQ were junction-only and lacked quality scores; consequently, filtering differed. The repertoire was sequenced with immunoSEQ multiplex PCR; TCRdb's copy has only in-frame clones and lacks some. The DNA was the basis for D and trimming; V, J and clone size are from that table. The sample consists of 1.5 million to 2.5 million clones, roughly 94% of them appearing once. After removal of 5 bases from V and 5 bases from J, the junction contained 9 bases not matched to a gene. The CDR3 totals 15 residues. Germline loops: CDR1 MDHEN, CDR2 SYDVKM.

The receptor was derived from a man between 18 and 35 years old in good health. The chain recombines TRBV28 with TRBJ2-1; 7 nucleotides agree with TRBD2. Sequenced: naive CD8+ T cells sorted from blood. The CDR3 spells CASSPERGPHNEQFF. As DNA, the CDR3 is TGTGCCAGCAGTCCCGAGCGGGGACCCCACAATGAGCAGTTCTTC.